The 23 T cell receptor beta chains listed next were all sequenced from one sample in a study of blood T cell repertoires in COVID-19. Clones were read by immunoSEQ multiplex PCR, and TCRdb kept only the in-frame ones, dropping some. Of about 62,000 clones listed, 76% are singletons. Source material: peripheral blood. These receptors came from a woman aged 50 to 65 with active or convalescent COVID-19.

The genes are TRBV5-1 and TRBJ1-1; no clear D gene. The V and J ends lost 1 base and 7 bases respectively, with 8 bases between them. CDR3 length: 12 amino acids. Germline CDR1 and CDR2: SGHRS and YFSETQ. In nucleotides, the CDR3 is TGCGCCAGCAGCTTGTACGGTGGTGAAGCTTTCTTT. Its protein product is CASSLYGGEAFF.

This clone was recorded once. Here the CDR3 reads CASIGLAGGLPDTQYF. The CDR3 DNA reads TGTGCCAGCATTGGACTAGCGGGAGGTCTCCCAGATACGCAGTATTTT. The chain recombines TRBV25-1 with TRBJ2-3; 14 bases line up with TRBD2. The CDR3 is 16 amino acids. The germline V gene encodes CDR1 MGHDK and CDR2 SYGVNS. Trimming removed 7 bases from V and 4 bases from J; junction bases left unmatched: 7.

The chain joins TRBV21-1 to TRBJ2-7; whether TRBD2, the table's D call, matches the DNA was not checked. TRBV21-1 is described as a pseudogene. This CDR3 is built from 12 residues. The CDR3 is CASTRTSDEQYF. As DNA, the CDR3 is TGTGCCAGCACACGGACTAGCGACGAGCAGTACTTC.

This clone was counted only a few times. The J gene is TRBJ1-2, the V gene TRBV30; 8 bases map to TRBD1. This CDR3 is built from 14 residues. Per the germline V gene, CDR1 is GTSNPN and CDR2 is SVGIG (reference sequence). The V segment lost 1 base and the J segment 3 bases; nucleotides outside the gene matches: 4. CDR3 in DNA: TGTGCCTGGAGTGACAGGGGGACGGACTATGGCTACACCTTC. Translated: CAWSDRGTDYGYTF.

This clone has a handful of counts. V and J are TRBV6-5 and TRBJ2-5; 12 nucleotides line up with TRBD2. This CDR3 has 15 residues. The germline V gene encodes CDR1 MNHEY and CDR2 SVGAGI. V lost 6 bases, J lost 2 bases, and 4 bases stayed unmatched. The CDR3 here is CASSHTSGGQETQYF. For the CDR3, the DNA is TGTGCCAGCAGCCACACTAGCGGGGGGCAAGAGACCCAGTACTTC.

J is TRBJ1-1 and V is TRBV19; 7 bases map to TRBD1. Germline assignment: CDR1 LNHDA and CDR2 SQIVND (reference sequence). The CDR3 has 14 amino acids. V shed 7 bases, J shed 4 bases, and the junction held 9 bases outside the gene matches. CDR3 sequence (DNA): TGTGCCAGTATGTCCCCAGGGGGAATCACTGAAGCTTTCTTT. It codes for CASMSPGGITEAFF.

The rearrangement links TRBV5-5 to TRBJ2-2; possibly TRBD1 for D (6 bases). The CDR3 is made up of 14 amino acids. V lost 1 base to trimming and J lost 5 bases, with 9 bases between them. The germline V gene encodes CDR1 SGHKS and CDR2 YYEKEE (reference sequence). CDR3 DNA: TGTGCCAGCAGCTTGACAGGGAAGACCGGGGAGCTGTTTTTT. Translation: CASSLTGKTGELFF.

CDR3 sequence: CASSTGQGFGNTIYF. For the CDR3, the DNA is TGTGCCAGCAGCACTGGACAGGGTTTTGGAAACACCATATATTTT. This sequence joins TRBV9 and TRBJ1-3, with 8 bases that match TRBD1. CDR3 size: 15 residues. The trim removed 4 bases at V and 3 bases at J, leaving 6 bases unmatched. Germline lookup yields CDR1 SGDLS and CDR2 YYNGEE.

The chain combines TRBV6-5 with TRBJ1-2, with 10 bases fitting TRBD1. CDR3 length: 16 amino acids. Germline-derived CDR1 and CDR2 are MNHEY and SVGAGI. The ends lost 2 bases at V and 0 bases at J; junction bases unmatched: 3. CDR3 amino acids: CASSYNGQGANYGYTF. As DNA, the CDR3 is TGTGCCAGCAGTTACAACGGACAGGGGGCTAACTATGGCTACACCTTC.

This chain uses TRBV2 with TRBJ1-1, with 9 nucleotides matching TRBD1. With 10 bases clipped from V and 6 bases from J, the junction kept 6 bases outside the gene matches. The germline CDR1 and CDR2 sequences are SNHLY and FYNNEI. The CDR3 runs 12 residues. The chain's CDR3 is CATQNRGPEAFF. The CDR3 DNA follows: TGTGCCACCCAGAACAGGGGGCCTGAAGCTTTCTTT.

CDR3 sequence: CASMIQGKGYTF. In nucleotides, the CDR3 is TGTGCCAGCATGATACAGGGAAAGGGCTACACCTTC. The V gene is TRBV6-6, the J gene TRBJ1-2; weak D call: TRBD1 (6 bases). Trimming took off 7 bases at V and 8 bases at J, with 14 bases between the two ends. The CDR3 extends over 12 amino acids. CDR1 and CDR2 (germline): MNHNY, SVGAGI (reference sequence).

The V gene is TRBV9, the J gene TRBJ2-1; 7 bases map to TRBD2. The germline V gene encodes CDR1 SGDLS and CDR2 YYNGEE. The CDR3 length is 14 residues. J was trimmed by 0 bases and V by 7 bases; bases with no gene match: 4. CDR3 sequence reads: CASHRGDSYNEQFF. The CDR3, as DNA: TGTGCCAGCCATCGGGGGGACTCCTACAATGAGCAGTTCTTC.

The chain is built from TRBV12-5 and TRBJ1-3; the match to TRBD1 covers 7 bases. V was pared by 2 bases and J by 0 bases, with 7 bases of the junction left unmatched. Germline assignment: CDR1 LGHNT and CDR2 FRNRAP. This CDR3 contains 17 residues. The CDR3 loop reads CASGLLLGQDSGNTIYF. The DNA for the CDR3 is TGTGCTAGTGGTTTGTTACTCGGACAGGACTCTGGAAACACCATATATTTT.

The genes are TRBV9 and TRBJ2-5; TRBD2 matches at 10 bases. This CDR3 spans 15 amino acids. The junction had 7 bases not matched to a gene; V was cut back by 3 bases and J by 5 bases. Germline V gene sequence: CDR1 SGDLS, CDR2 YYNGEE. The CDR3 reads CASSAAGGSWETQYF. The CDR3 DNA reads TGTGCCAGCAGCGCAGCGGGAGGGAGCTGGGAGACCCAGTACTTC.

The chain combines TRBV3-1 (or the pseudogene TRBV3-2) with TRBJ2-7, with a tentative D call TRBD1 (5 bases). Germline CDR1 LGHDT, CDR2 YNNKEL (reference sequence). The CDR3 is 15 residues long. V gave up 1 base and J gave up 3 bases, with 13 bases separating them. The CDR3 sequence is CASSQVIQGLYEQYF. The CDR3 bases are TGTGCCAGCAGCCAAGTTATCCAGGGCCTCTACGAGCAGTACTTC.

The chain employs TRBV5-3 and TRBJ2-2, with 16 bases fitting TRBD2. TRBV5-3 is an open reading frame, and its role is uncertain. This CDR3 spans 17 amino acids. The trim removed 3 bases at V and 6 bases at J, leaving 5 bases unmatched. CDR3 amino acids: CARSSGLAGGQAGELFF. In nucleotides, the CDR3 is TGTGCCAGAAGCTCGGGACTAGCGGGAGGGCAGGCCGGGGAGCTGTTTTTT.

A few counts support this clone. The V and J genes are TRBV4-2 and TRBJ1-4, with 7 bases lining up with TRBD1. The CDR3 covers 17 residues. Germline CDR1 reads LGHNA; CDR2 reads YNFKEQ. The trim removed 1 base at V and 0 bases at J, leaving 5 bases unmatched. CDR3 loop: CASSQGGDRATNEKLFF. Here the CDR3 DNA reads TGTGCCAGCAGCCAAGGGGGAGACAGGGCAACTAATGAAAAACTGTTTTTT.

The rearrangement links TRBV2 to TRBJ2-5, with TRBD1 identical over 8 bases. Germline CDR1 SNHLY, CDR2 FYNNEI. The CDR3 spans 15 residues. V shed 6 bases, J shed 2 bases, and the junction held 8 bases outside the gene matches. CDR3 nucleotides: TGTGCCAGCAGCCCGGACAGGGCTATTCAAGAGACCCAGTACTTC. Its protein is CASSPDRAIQETQYF.

The J gene is TRBJ1-1, the V gene TRBV29-1; TRBD1 matches 9 bases. The CDR3 has 14 residues. The V and J ends lost 7 bases and 7 bases, in that order; junction bases with no gene match: 13. In germline, CDR1 is SQVTM, CDR2 ANQGSEA. The CDR3 sequence: CSGRTGVTRGEAFF. CDR3 bases: TGCAGCGGCCGGACAGGGGTCACCCGGGGTGAAGCTTTCTTT.

The V and J genes are TRBV5-3 and TRBJ2-2, with a weak D call TRBD2 (5 bases). TRBV5-3 is assigned to the ORF class and has an uncertain function. This CDR3 spans 18 amino acids. V shed 4 bases and J shed 0 bases, with 19 bases lying between them. The CDR3 sequence: CARSHAGVGWPNTGELFF. CDR3 coding DNA: TGTGCCAGAAGCCACGCCGGGGTCGGGTGGCCGAACACCGGGGAGCTGTTTTTT.

The rearrangement uses TRBV24-1 and TRBJ1-1; 12 bases fit TRBD1. J lost 1 base, V lost 7 bases, and 3 bases had no gene match. This CDR3 is 15 amino acids long. Germline V gives CDR1 KGHDR, CDR2 SFDVKD. This chain's CDR3 is CATRGQGARNTEAFF. The CDR3, as DNA: TGTGCCACCAGGGGACAGGGGGCGAGGAACACTGAAGCTTTCTTT.

The chain uses TRBV6-6 and TRBJ2-2; 10 nucleotides line up with TRBD2. The length of the CDR3 is 16 residues. The J segment lost 1 base and the V segment lost 2 bases, leaving 1 base of the junction unmatched. Germline V gene data show CDR1 as MNHNY and CDR2 as SVGAGI (reference sequence). The CDR3 spells CASSYPSGRNTGELFF. The DNA of the CDR3 is TGTGCCAGCAGTTACCCTAGCGGGAGGAACACCGGGGAGCTGTTTTTT.

The chain employs TRBV6-2 or TRBV6-3 and TRBJ2-7; weak D call: TRBD1 (5 bases). The length of the CDR3 is 16 residues. Germline CDR1 is MNHEY and CDR2 is SVGEGT. V dropped 3 bases and J dropped 0 bases, with 15 bases sitting between them. DNA for the CDR3: TGTGCCAGCAGTTATTCGGCAGGCGACAGCTCCTACGAGCAGTACTTC. Protein: CASSYSAGDSSYEQYF.